This TCR beta chain was obtained from a study of blood T cell repertoires in COVID-19 (dated by TCRdb to 2018 to 2021). About the full investigation: Samples covering the acute and convalescent phases of COVID-19 were provided by collaborators in the United States, Italy and Spain. Samples came from the ongoing ImmuneRACE study (first 160 participants) plus 1,254 subjects from 6 global collaborators. The repertoires were released in a freely available public database meant as a resource for research on the immune response to SARS-CoV-2. Nearly every sample came with metadata listing a de-identified subject ID, COVID-19 status, age in years and sex. The dataset comprised deeply sampled blood TCRbeta repertoires from subjects exposed to, actively infected with, or recovered from COVID-19. The prospective study material was composed of cDNA or gDNA derived from T cells, B-cell-depleted T cells, or PBMCs. Where HLA class I and class II types were available, the types were taken from metadata supplied by the sample provider, not from assay-based typing. General study outcomes and caveats: How much clinical and demographic metadata was included differed by source and by participant, and the metadata was provided uncurated.

Enrolling through a virtual design, the prospective study's participants ranged in age from roughly 18 to 100 years and lived across 24 United States geographic areas. To assign participants to cohorts, the prospective study relied on clinical history that participants themselves reported in a screening survey and a study questionnaire. For ImmuneRACE Cohort 3, a participant was defined as recovered based on two consecutive negative NP/OP PCR tests, clearance by a healthcare professional, or resolution of symptoms. In the prospective study, mobile phlebotomists collected whole blood, serum and a nasopharyngeal or oropharyngeal swab from each participant. Over a roughly two-month period, participants in the prospective study had the option of providing additional blood draws and questionnaires. Prospective study blood samples were shipped either frozen or at room temperature before DNA extraction.

A remark on this clone: Its antigen is currently not known. No base quality information exists; no much larger clone differs at one position.

TCRbeta CDR3 regions were amplified from genomic DNA using the immunoSEQ Assay, a bias-controlled multiplex PCR. In the paper's pipeline: Within the assay, amplification of reference gene primers was used to estimate how many nucleated cells each sample contained. Sequence reads were collapsed and filtered to measure the absolute abundance of every unique TCRbeta CDR3 rearrangement. For each sample, productive Simpson clonality was calculated as the square root of Simpson's diversity index across productive rearrangements. The table was pulled from immuneACCESS by TCRdb, which kept in-frame rearrangements only. Such tables lose some clones; where checked, under half of the loss comes from unresolved V genes, and the rest has no known cause. V and J calls plus clone size are reproduced from that table; the DNA served to infer D and trimming. The sample includes approximately 300,000 clones, with nearly 90% observed a single time. Clones ranked in the top ten supply 5.5% to 6% of the sample.

V ends up 6 bases short and J 6 bases short, with an unmatched junction base count of 13. Via the germline V gene, CDR1 is SGHVT and CDR2 SQSDAQ. From cysteine to phenylalanine, the CDR3 is 15 amino acids long. Only CDR3 DNA is held: 45 bases, read in frame from base 1. The receptor comes from a woman between 25 and 40 years old who had recovered from COVID-19. What was sequenced was PBMCs or T cells enriched from blood (not recorded which). Recombination joined TRBV7-4 with TRBJ1-2; 7 junctional bases match TRBD1. The nucleotide sequence is TGTGCCAGCAGAACCGGCCCCGACAGGGCGCATGGCTACACCTTC. Translated, this gives CASRTGPDRAHGYTF.